The 24 T cell receptor beta chains presented below share a single source sample, sequenced in a study of blood T cells in healthy people across ages. A second about 6 to 12 cycle PCR used barcoded and J-beta primers. TCRdb reanalysed the 5' RACE reads using MiXCR and keeps one entry per CDR3 protein. The data contain roughly 1,500,000 distinct CDR3 sequences, roughly a third of them singletons. Sequenced material: blood. All receptors derive from a woman in her twenties or thirties in good health.

In this sample, this clonotype turned up a few times. The rearrangement joins TRBV7-9 to TRBJ2-5, with D possibly being TRBD1 or TRBD2 (5 bases each). The germline V gene has CDR1 SEHNR and CDR2 FQNEAQ (reference sequence). This CDR3 is 13 amino acids long. Trimming took 7 bases from V and 7 from J, leaving 16 bases between them. For the CDR3, the DNA is TGTGCCAGCATCGCCGGTGTTGGGGGGACCCAGTACTTC. Protein product: CASIAGVGGTQYF.

The chain employs TRBV20-1 and TRBJ2-7, with a weak D call TRBD2 (5 bases). Germline V gene sequence: CDR1 DFQATT, CDR2 SNEGSKA (reference sequence). V shed 0 bases and J shed 1 base, with 10 bases lying between them. The CDR3 sequence is 14 residues long. CDR3 bases: TGCAGTGCTAGAGATGCCGCGGGTTCCTACGAGCAGTACTTC. Translation gives CSARDAAGSYEQYF.

As regards this clonotype: A much larger clonotype is one base distant, so this may be a read error. V is TRBV12-3 or TRBV12-4 and J is TRBJ2-3, with D maybe TRBD1 (5 bases). V was trimmed by 3 bases and J by 5 bases, leaving 15 bases between them. The CDR3 contains 15 residues. The CDR3: CASSLAQGNIDTQYF. CDR3 nucleotides: TGTGCCAGCAGTTTGGCGCAGGGTAACATAGATACGCAGTATTTT.

The chain couples TRBV20-1 to TRBJ2-1; D might be TRBD2 (5 bases). Trimming cost V 1 base and J 8 bases, with 18 bases left between them. The CDR3 sequence is 15 residues long. CDR1 is DFQATT, CDR2 SNEGSKA, per germline (reference sequence). Written as DNA, the CDR3 is TGCAGTGCTAGAGTGAATGTCGGGGTTTTCCATGAGCAGTTCTTC. It translates to CSARVNVGVFHEQFF.

Regarding this clonotype: A read error may explain this, as a much larger clone is one base away. The V and J genes are TRBV20-1 and TRBJ1-1; no definite D call. The CDR3 contains 11 residues. Germline values: CDR1 DFQATT, CDR2 SNEGSKA (reference sequence). This chain's CDR3 is CSAWRSTGAFF. In nucleotides, the CDR3 is TGCAGTGCGTGGAGGTCCACTGGAGCTTTCTTT.

The rearrangement joins TRBV2 to TRBJ2-5; D may be TRBD1 or TRBD2 (6 bases each). The end of the DNA is better explained by TRBJ2-7, so the J call may be wrong. Per germline, CDR1 SNHLY and CDR2 FYNNEI. This CDR3 has 14 amino acids. CDR3 loop: CASARGDESYEQYF. As DNA, the CDR3 is TGTGCCAGCGCTAGGGGGGACGAATCCTACGAGCAGTACTTC.

This clonotype appeared a few times. The chain is built from TRBV20-1 and TRBJ2-3; 10 bases are shared with TRBD2. The germline V gene has CDR1 DFQATT and CDR2 SNEGSKA (reference sequence). This CDR3 comprises 18 residues. The ends lost 6 bases at V and 1 base at J; junction bases unmatched: 16. CDR3 amino acids: CSATLAGGQAAGTDTQYF. The CDR3 DNA sequence: TGCAGTGCAACCTTAGCGGGAGGACAGGCAGCCGGCACAGATACGCAGTATTTT.

The chain combines TRBV4-1 with TRBJ2-7; TRBD1 matches 7 bases. This CDR3 contains 15 residues. Germline CDR1 and CDR2: MGHRA and YSYEKL. V dropped 7 bases and J dropped 4; count of bases not matched to a gene: 13. CDR3 in DNA: TGCGCCAGCAACCAGATCCGGGACAGCTGTTACGAGCAGTACTTC. Amino acid sequence: CASNQIRDSCYEQYF.

The chain joins TRBV20-1 to TRBJ2-3, with 7 bases matching TRBD1. Germline CDR1 is DFQATT and CDR2 is SNEGSKA (reference sequence). The V segment lost 0 bases and the J segment 3 bases; nucleotides outside the gene matches: 9. The CDR3 has 16 amino acids. The CDR3 protein is CSARDLGQARTDTQYF. The CDR3 bases are TGCAGTGCTAGAGATCTTGGACAGGCGAGAACAGATACGCAGTATTTT.

This clonotype showed up just a few times. The J gene is TRBJ2-7, the V gene TRBV6-1; D is unclear. The length of the CDR3 is 15 residues. V lost 5 bases and J 6 bases, leaving 20 bases between the germline ends. CDR1 is MNHNS and CDR2 is SASEGT in the germline V gene. CDR3 nucleotide sequence: TGTGCCAGCAGTACCCTCGACTCATATCGTCGCGAGCAGTACTTC. Translated, it gives CASSTLDSYRREQYF.

This clonotype has just one count. A much larger clonotype is one base distant, so this may be a read error. V is TRBV29-1 and J is TRBJ1-2, with 7 bases fitting TRBD1. The germline V gene encodes CDR1 SQVTM and CDR2 ANQGSEA. This CDR3 is built from 13 residues. Losses at the gene ends were 7 bases for V and 7 bases for J; bases not matched to a gene: 12. The CDR3 DNA follows: TGCAGCGACAGCTTACAGGGGAGAGGTGGCTACACCTTC. It is translated as CSDSLQGRGGYTF.

This clonotype turned up a few times. Mismatch with germline at one junction end may stem from a read error. This sequence joins TRBV3-1 and TRBJ2-5; 10 nucleotides match TRBD1. The DNA matches TRBJ2-7 better at its end, which makes the J call doubtful. Germline V gives CDR1 LGHDT, CDR2 YNNKEL (reference sequence). The length of the CDR3 is 17 residues. The CDR3 DNA follows: TGTGCCAACAGCCAACCCCGTGTCAGGGACAGGGGCTACGAGCAGTACTTC. It specifies CANSQPRVRDRGYEQYF.

This clonotype has just a few counts. The chain combines TRBV5-1 with TRBJ2-1, with 7 bases fitting TRBD2. The germline CDR1 and CDR2 sequences are SGHRS and YFSETQ. This CDR3 is 14 amino acids long. The V and J ends lost 5 bases and 7 bases, in that order; junction bases with no gene match: 9. The CDR3 sequence: CASRPIGGWNEQFF. In DNA, the CDR3 is TGCGCCAGCAGGCCTATCGGGGGGTGGAATGAGCAGTTCTTC.

The J gene is TRBJ2-1, the V gene TRBV7-6, with 7 positions matching TRBD2. J gave up 2 bases and V 4 bases, and 11 bases lay outside the gene matches. Germline CDR1 reads SGHVS; CDR2 reads FNYEAQ. The CDR3 length is 17 residues. CDR3 DNA: TGTGCCAGCAGCTATCCTAGCGGACAAGATACCTACAATGAGCAGTTCTTC. Translating gives CASSYPSGQDTYNEQFF. The variable domain in full, completed from reference TRBV7-6 and TRBJ2-1, reads GAGVSQSPRYKVTKRGQDVALRCDPISGHVSLYWYRQALGQGPEFLTYFNYEAQQDKSGLPNDRFSAERPEGSISTLTIQRTEQRDSAMYRCASSYPSGQDTYNEQFFGPGTRLTVL.

The chain is built from TRBV24-1 and TRBJ2-1; D might be TRBD1 or TRBD2, each matching 5 bases. This CDR3 region has 13 residues. Trimming shortened V by 0 bases and J by 10 bases, and 9 bases separated the two germline ends. The germline V gene has CDR1 KGHDR and CDR2 SFDVKD. The chain's CDR3 is CATSDLLRDEQFF. The DNA of the CDR3 is TGTGCCACCAGTGATTTGCTCAGGGACGAGCAGTTCTTC.

About this clonotype itself: A much larger clone lies one base from this, so it may be a read error. The chain links TRBV5-5 to TRBJ2-1; 9 positions match TRBD2. Losses at the gene ends were 4 bases for V and 5 bases for J; bases not matched to a gene: 7. Germline V CDR1 and CDR2: SGHKS, YYEKEE (reference sequence). The CDR3 length is 15 residues. CDR3 DNA: TGTGCCAGCAGCCTAGGACTAGCGAACGACAATGAGCAGTTCTTC. Translating it yields CASSLGLANDNEQFF.

In this sample, this clonotype turned up many times. The rearrangement links TRBV6-1 to TRBJ2-7; D may be TRBD2 (6 bases). Germline CDR1 is MNHNS and CDR2 is SASEGT. The CDR3 loop spans 13 amino acids. V was clipped by 7 bases and J by 2 bases, with 12 bases between them. The CDR3 DNA is TGTGCCAGCAAGGGCGGGGCTCCCTACGAGCAGTACTTC. This sequence encodes CASKGGAPYEQYF.

The chain carries TRBV20-1 and TRBJ2-1, with 9 bases that match TRBD2. The CDR3 is made up of 16 amino acids. J was trimmed by 0 bases and V by 3 bases; bases with no gene match: 6. Looked up from germline, CDR1 is DFQATT and CDR2 is SNEGSKA (reference sequence). DNA for the CDR3: TGCAGTGCTAGGGGGAGCGGGGGGCTCTCCTACAATGAGCAGTTCTTC. Translated, it gives CSARGSGGLSYNEQFF.

This clonotype was counted only a few times. The CDR3 coding sequence is TGTGCCAGCAGTGCGGGACAGGCGGGCGAGCAGTACTTC. This sequence encodes CASSAGQAGEQYF. The chain carries TRBV28 and TRBJ2-7; 8 bases are a match to TRBD1. The CDR3 sequence is 13 residues long. CDR1 is MDHEN, CDR2 SYDVKM, per germline. J was trimmed by 6 bases and V by 5 bases; bases with no gene match: 6.

The rearrangement links TRBV4-1 to TRBJ1-2; D is unresolved. The CDR3 consists of 15 residues. With 0 bases removed from V and 3 bases from J, the gap between germline ends came to 11 bases. CDR1 and CDR2 (germline): MGHRA, YSYEKL. The CDR3 DNA sequence: TGCGCCAGCAGCCAAGAAAACGGGTGGCACTATGGCTACACCTTC. Translation: CASSQENGWHYGYTF.

This clonotype came up a few times. This sequence joins TRBV15 and TRBJ2-3; TRBD2 matches at 7 bases. The CDR3 has 16 amino acids. The junction had 5 bases not matched to a gene; V was cut back by 0 bases and J by 2 bases. Germline CDR1 is LNHNV and CDR2 is YYDKDF (reference sequence). CDR3 protein: CATSRDITSVTDTQYF. DNA for the CDR3: TGTGCCACCAGCAGAGATATAACTAGCGTCACAGATACGCAGTATTTT.

This clonotype has only a few counts. The chain recombines TRBV5-1 with TRBJ2-7, with TRBD1 identical over 8 bases. Unmatched junction bases numbered 5, after V lost 8 bases and J lost 4 bases. CDR3 length: 12 residues. Germline-derived CDR1 and CDR2 are SGHRS and YFSETQ. This CDR3 is CARTQGVYEQYF. CDR3 nucleotide sequence: TGCGCCAGAACACAGGGGGTGTACGAGCAGTACTTC.

This chain links TRBV5-1 with TRBJ2-1, with 7 bases identical to TRBD2. J gave up 7 bases and V 3 bases, and 13 bases lay outside the gene matches. This CDR3 contains 16 residues. From germline, CDR1 is SGHRS and CDR2 YFSETQ. The CDR3 is CASSWGSASGNNEQFF. DNA of the CDR3: TGCGCCAGCAGCTGGGGATCAGCTAGCGGTAATAATGAGCAGTTCTTC. Variable domain in full (rest from reference TRBV5-1 and TRBJ2-1): KAGVTQTPRYLIKTRGQQVTLSCSPISGHRSVSWYQQTPGQGLQFLFEYFSETQRNKGNFPGRFSGRQFSNSRSEMNVSTLELGDSALYLCASSWGSASGNNEQFFGPGTRLTVL.

The chain employs TRBV15 and TRBJ2-1; 7 nucleotides agree with TRBD1. CDR1 and CDR2 from the germline V gene are LNHNV and YYDKDF (reference sequence). This CDR3 is built from 16 residues. V gave up 3 bases and J gave up 3 bases; unmatched junction bases: 8. The CDR3 sequence: CATSREGGTGYNEQFF. Here the CDR3 DNA reads TGTGCCACCAGCAGGGAAGGGGGCACGGGCTACAATGAGCAGTTCTTC.